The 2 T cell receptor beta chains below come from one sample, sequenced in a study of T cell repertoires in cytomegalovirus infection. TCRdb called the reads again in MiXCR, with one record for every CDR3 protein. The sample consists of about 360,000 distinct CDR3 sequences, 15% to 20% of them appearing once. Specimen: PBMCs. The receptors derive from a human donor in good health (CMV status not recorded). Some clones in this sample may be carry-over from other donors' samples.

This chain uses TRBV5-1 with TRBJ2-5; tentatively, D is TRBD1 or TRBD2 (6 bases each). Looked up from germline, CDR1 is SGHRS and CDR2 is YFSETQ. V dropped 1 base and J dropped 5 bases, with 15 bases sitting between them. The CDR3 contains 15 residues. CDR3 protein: CASSLLGTSGETQYF. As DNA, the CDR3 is TGCGCCAGCAGCTTGTTGGGGACAAGCGGGGAGACCCAGTACTTC.

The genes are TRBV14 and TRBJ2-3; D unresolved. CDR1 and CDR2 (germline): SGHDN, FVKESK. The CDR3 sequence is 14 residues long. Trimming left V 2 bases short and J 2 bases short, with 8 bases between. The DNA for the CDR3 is TGTGCCAGCAGCCAACTGGGCCCCACAGATACGCAGTATTTT. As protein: CASSQLGPTDTQYF.